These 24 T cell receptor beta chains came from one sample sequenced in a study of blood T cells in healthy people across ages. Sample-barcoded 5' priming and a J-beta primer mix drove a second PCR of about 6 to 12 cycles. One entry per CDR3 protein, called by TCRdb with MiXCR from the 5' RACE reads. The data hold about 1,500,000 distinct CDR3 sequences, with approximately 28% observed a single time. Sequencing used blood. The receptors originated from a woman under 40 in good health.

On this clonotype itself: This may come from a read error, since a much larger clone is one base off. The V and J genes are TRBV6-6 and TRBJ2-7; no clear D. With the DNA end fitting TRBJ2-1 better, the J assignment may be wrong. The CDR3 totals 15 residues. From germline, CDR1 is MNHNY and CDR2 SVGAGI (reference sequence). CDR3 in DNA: TGTGCCAGCAGTTACCCCGGGCCCTTCTCCTACGAGCAGTTCTTC. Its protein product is CASSYPGPFSYEQFF.

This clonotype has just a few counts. This chain's CDR3 is CASSQPGHVYGYTF. CDR3 nucleotides: TGTGCCAGCAGCCAGCCGGGACACGTCTATGGCTACACCTTC. The V call is TRBV3-1, the J call TRBJ1-2; a possible D gene is TRBD1 (6 bases). Between the trimmed V and J ends, which lost 3 bases and 4 bases, there was a span of 12 bases. The germline V gene encodes CDR1 LGHDT and CDR2 YNNKEL (reference sequence). The CDR3 has 14 residues.

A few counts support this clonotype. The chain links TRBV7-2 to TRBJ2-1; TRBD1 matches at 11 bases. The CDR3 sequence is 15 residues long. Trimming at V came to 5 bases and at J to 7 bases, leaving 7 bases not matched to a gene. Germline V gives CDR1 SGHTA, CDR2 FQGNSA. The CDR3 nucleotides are TGTGCCAGCAGCCACGGACAGGGGGCTGGAAATGAGCAGTTCTTC. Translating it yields CASSHGQGAGNEQFF.

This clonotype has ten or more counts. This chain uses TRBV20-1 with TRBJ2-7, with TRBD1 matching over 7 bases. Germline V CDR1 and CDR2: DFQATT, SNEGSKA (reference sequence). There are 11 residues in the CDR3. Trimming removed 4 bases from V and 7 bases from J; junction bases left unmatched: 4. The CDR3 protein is CSAKTGREQYF. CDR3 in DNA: TGCAGTGCTAAGACAGGGCGTGAGCAGTACTTC.

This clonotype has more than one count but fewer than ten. The CDR3 loop is CASSHGPSLHF. The CDR3 nucleotides read TGTGCCAGCAGCCATGGACCGTCCTTGCATTTT. This chain joins TRBV6-5 and TRBJ1-5, with D uncertain. The CDR3 length is 11 residues. Germline values: CDR1 MNHEY, CDR2 SVGAGI. V lost 6 bases to trimming and J lost 15 bases, with 15 bases between them.

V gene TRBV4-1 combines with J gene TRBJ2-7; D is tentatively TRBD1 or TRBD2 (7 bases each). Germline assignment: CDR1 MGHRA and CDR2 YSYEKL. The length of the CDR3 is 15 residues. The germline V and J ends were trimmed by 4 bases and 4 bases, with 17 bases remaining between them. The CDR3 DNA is TGCGCCAGCAGCCGAGGACAGGCCGGGGGGTACGAGCAGTACTTC. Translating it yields CASSRGQAGGYEQYF.

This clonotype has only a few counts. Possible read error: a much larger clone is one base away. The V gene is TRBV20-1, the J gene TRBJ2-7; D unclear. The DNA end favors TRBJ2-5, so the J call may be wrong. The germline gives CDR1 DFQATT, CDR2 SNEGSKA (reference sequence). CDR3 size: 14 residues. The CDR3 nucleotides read TGCAGTGCTAGAGATGTAGCAGGCGATGAGACCCAGTACTTC. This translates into CSARDVAGDETQYF.

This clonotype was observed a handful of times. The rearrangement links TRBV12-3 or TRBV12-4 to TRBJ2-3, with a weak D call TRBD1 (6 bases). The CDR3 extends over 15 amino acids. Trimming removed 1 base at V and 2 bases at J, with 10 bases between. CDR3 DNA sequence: TGTGCCAGCAGTTTAGAGGCAGGGGCCACAGATACGCAGTATTTT. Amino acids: CASSLEAGATDTQYF.

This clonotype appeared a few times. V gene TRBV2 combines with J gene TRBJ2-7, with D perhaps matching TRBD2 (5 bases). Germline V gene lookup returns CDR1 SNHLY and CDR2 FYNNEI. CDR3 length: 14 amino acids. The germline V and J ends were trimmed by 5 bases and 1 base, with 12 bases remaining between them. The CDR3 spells CASSPFGESYEQYF. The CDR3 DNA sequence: TGTGCCAGCAGTCCCTTTGGGGAGTCCTACGAGCAGTACTTC.

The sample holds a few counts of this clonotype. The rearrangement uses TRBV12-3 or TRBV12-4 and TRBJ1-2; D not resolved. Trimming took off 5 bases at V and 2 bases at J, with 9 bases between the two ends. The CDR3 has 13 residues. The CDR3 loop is CASSRVLNYGYTF. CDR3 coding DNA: TGTGCCAGCAGTCGGGTCCTGAACTATGGCTACACCTTC.

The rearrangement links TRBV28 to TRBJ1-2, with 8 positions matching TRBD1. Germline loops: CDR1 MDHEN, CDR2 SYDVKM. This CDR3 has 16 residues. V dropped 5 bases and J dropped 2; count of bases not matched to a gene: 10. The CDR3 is CASSHPGGFYNYGYTF. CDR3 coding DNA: TGTGCCAGCAGTCATCCAGGGGGCTTTTACAACTATGGCTACACCTTC.

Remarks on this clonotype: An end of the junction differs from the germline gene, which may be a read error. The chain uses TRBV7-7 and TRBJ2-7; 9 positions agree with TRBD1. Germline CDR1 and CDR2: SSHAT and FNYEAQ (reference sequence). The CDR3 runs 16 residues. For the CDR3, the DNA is TGTTCCAGCAGCTTAGGGACCGGACAGGGGTTCTACGAGCAGTACTTC. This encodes CSSSLGTGQGFYEQYF.

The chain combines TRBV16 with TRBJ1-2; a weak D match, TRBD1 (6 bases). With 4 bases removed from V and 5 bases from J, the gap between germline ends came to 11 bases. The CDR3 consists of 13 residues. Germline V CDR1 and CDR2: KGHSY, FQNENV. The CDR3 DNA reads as TGTGCCAGCAGCCCCAACAGGGAGTATGGCTACACCTTC. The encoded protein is CASSPNREYGYTF.

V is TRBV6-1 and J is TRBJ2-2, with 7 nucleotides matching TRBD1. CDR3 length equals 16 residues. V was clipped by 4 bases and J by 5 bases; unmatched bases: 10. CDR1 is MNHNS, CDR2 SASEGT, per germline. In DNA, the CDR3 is TGTGCCAGCAGTGTGGGGACAGTCCGGGGTACCGGGGAGCTGTTTTTT. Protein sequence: CASSVGTVRGTGELFF.

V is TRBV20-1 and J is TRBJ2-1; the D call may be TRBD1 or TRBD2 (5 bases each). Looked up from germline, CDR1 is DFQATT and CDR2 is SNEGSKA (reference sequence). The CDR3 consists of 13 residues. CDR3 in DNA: TGCAGAGTAGCCCGGGACCGGTACAATGAGCAGTTCTTC. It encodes CRVARDRYNEQFF.

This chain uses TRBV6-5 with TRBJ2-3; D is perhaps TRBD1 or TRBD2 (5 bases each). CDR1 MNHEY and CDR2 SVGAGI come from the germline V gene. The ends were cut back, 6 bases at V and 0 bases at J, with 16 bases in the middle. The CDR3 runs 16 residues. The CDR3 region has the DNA TGTGCCAGCAGACCCCTTGGGGGAGCTAGCACAGATACGCAGTATTTT. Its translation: CASRPLGGASTDTQYF.

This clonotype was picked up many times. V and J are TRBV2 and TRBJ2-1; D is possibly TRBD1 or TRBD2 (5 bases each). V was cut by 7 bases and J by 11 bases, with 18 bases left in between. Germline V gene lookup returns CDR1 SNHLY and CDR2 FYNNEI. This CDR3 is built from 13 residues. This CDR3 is CASTRTPGTKQFF. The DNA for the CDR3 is TGTGCCAGCACGCGGACCCCAGGGACCAAGCAGTTCTTC.

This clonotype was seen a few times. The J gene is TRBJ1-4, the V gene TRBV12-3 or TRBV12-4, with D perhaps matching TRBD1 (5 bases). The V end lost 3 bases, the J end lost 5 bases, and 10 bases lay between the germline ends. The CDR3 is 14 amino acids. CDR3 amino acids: CASSLRQLNEKLFF. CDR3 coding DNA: TGTGCCAGCAGTTTGAGACAGCTGAATGAAAAACTGTTTTTT.

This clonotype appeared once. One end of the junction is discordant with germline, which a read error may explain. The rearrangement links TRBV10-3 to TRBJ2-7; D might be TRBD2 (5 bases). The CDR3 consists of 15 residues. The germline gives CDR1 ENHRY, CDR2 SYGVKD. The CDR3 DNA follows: TGTGCCATCAGTGAGTCTCGAGGGAGCTCCTACGAGCGGTACTTC. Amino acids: CAISESRGSSYERYF.

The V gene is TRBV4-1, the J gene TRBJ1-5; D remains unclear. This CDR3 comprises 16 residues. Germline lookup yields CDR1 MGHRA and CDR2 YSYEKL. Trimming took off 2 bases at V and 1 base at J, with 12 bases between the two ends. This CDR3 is CASSQPGLDSNQPQHF. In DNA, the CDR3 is TGCGCCAGCAGCCAACCTGGACTGGACAGCAATCAGCCCCAGCATTTT.

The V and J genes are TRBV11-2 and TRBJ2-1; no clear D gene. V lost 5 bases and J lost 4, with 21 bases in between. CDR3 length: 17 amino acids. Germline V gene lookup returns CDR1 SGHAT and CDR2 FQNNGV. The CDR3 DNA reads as TGTGCCAGCAGCCGTTCCCCCAAGGGCGGCGGTTACAATGAGCAGTTCTTC. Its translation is CASSRSPKGGGYNEQFF.

CDR3: CASNDPGQPQHF. Here the CDR3 DNA reads TGTGCCAGCAACGATCCCGGGCAGCCCCAGCATTTT. The gene calls are TRBV6-5 and TRBJ1-5; no clear D gene. Between the trimmed V and J ends, which lost 7 bases and 7 bases, there was a span of 11 bases. The CDR3 contains 12 residues. The germline V gene encodes CDR1 MNHEY and CDR2 SVGAGI.

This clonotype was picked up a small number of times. In nucleotides, the CDR3 is TGTGCCAGCAGTTTAGCAGGGGCCAACATTCAGTACTTC. It encodes CASSLAGANIQYF. This chain joins TRBV12-3 or TRBV12-4 and TRBJ2-4; tentatively, D is TRBD1 (5 bases). The CDR3 is 13 residues long. Trimming removed 0 bases from V and 7 bases from J, with 7 bases in between.

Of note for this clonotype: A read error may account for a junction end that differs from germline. CDR3 amino acids: CASRHTTTNTEVFF. The DNA of the CDR3 is TGTGCCAGCAGACACACAACTACGAACACTGAAGTTTTCTTT. The V call is TRBV3-1, the J call TRBJ1-1; no reliable D call. The CDR3 sequence is 14 residues long. In germline, CDR1 is LGHDT, CDR2 YNNKEL (reference sequence).